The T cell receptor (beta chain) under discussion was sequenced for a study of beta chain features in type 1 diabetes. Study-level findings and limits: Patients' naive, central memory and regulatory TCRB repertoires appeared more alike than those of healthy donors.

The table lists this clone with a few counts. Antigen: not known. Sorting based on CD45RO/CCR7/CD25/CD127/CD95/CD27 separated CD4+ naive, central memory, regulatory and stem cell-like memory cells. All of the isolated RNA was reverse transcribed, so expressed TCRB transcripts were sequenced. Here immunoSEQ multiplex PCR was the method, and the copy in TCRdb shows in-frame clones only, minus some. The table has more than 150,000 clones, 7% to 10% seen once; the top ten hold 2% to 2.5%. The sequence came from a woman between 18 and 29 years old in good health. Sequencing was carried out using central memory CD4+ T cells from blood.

CDR3: CASSVTLEPGELFF. CDR3 nucleotides: TGTGCCAGCAGCGTCACCCTTGAGCCCGGGGAGCTGTTTTTT. V usage is TRBV9 and J usage is TRBJ2-2; the D is unclear. The CDR3 runs to 14 residues. V was trimmed by 2 bases and J by 6 bases, leaving 11 bases between them. The V gene's germline CDR1 is SGDLS and CDR2 YYNGEE.